This T cell receptor beta chain comes out of a study of blood T cell repertoires in COVID-19. The overall study: Acute and convalescent COVID-19 samples came from the United States, Italy and Spain. Sample material is recorded as cDNA or gDNA derived from T cells, B-cell-depleted T cells, or PBMCs.

This clone was observed a handful of times. Methods used by the authors: Amplification of reference gene primers was used by the study to estimate nucleated cell counts. TCRdb keeps only in-frame clones here, not all; method: immunoSEQ multiplex PCR. V and J calls and clone size are as listed in that table; D and trimming were resolved from the DNA. The sample has about 330,000 clones; around 85% are singletons. The germline CDR1 and CDR2 sequences are SGDLS and YYNGEE. V lost 3 bases to trimming and J lost 3 bases, with 16 bases between them. The CDR3 extends over 16 amino acids. V usage is TRBV9 and J usage is TRBJ2-1, with D unresolved. The sample taken for sequencing was peripheral blood. The sequence was collected from a human donor in a cohort sampled during active COVID-19. The CDR3 coding sequence is TGTGCCAGCAGCGCATTAGCATCCGGGTACTACAATGAGCAGTTCTTC. Translation gives CASSALASGYYNEQFF.